The entry that follows covers one T cell receptor beta chain sequence. Its specificity is not known. CDR1 is GTSNPN and CDR2 is SVGIG in the germline V gene (reference sequence). The CDR3 extends over 17 amino acids. V gave up 1 base and J gave up 6 bases, with 21 bases separating them. This sample was taken from a study of cytomegalovirus exposure and HLA in healthy donors. Sequenced by immunoSEQ multiplex PCR; TCRdb stores in-frame clones only, minus some. The table shows fewer than 150,000 clones, with roughly 86% occurring only once. Study conclusions and caveats: Confirmation in vitro established that a few CMV-associated chains were specific for CMV antigens. Reported performance of the classifier showed diagnosis of cytomegalovirus status with high specificity and sensitivity. Most TCR sequences were seen very rarely across donors, but some public TCRs occurred in many. The listing of 150 to 200 TCR beta chains classed them as cytomegalovirus-associated.

This clonotype was obtained from a man aged 25-40 years in good health and CMV-seronegative. Sequenced material: PBMCs. This chain uses TRBV30 with TRBJ1-4, with D perhaps TRBD1 (5 bases). CDR3 nucleotide sequence: TGTGCCTGGAGTGAGATCGACAGAAGGGGTTTCGATGAAAAACTGTTTTTT. Translation: CAWSEIDRRGFDEKLFF.